Detailed here is one TCR beta chain. This specimen comes from a study of T cell responses to AZD1222 COVID-19 vaccine. Generated by immunoSEQ multiplex PCR, the TCRdb table keeps only in-frame clones and is missing some. The sample records about 140,000 clones, 91% being singletons. With 5 bases removed from V and 4 bases from J, the gap between germline ends came to 10 bases. The CDR3 is made up of 12 amino acids. Per the germline V gene, CDR1 is SQVTM and CDR2 is ANQGSEA. The sample in question was peripheral blood, obtained on day 0 of AZD1222 vaccination. The sequence was obtained from an adult in good health. V usage is TRBV29-1 and J usage is TRBJ2-3; D possibly corresponds to TRBD1 (5 bases). The CDR3 spells CSVSREADTQYF. The CDR3 region has the DNA TGCAGCGTTAGCAGGGAAGCAGATACGCAGTATTTT.